The clone carrying this TCR beta chain has a count of ten or more. What it binds is unknown. These data come from a study of human T cells and chemical hapten exposure. Overall study context: Doses of diphenylcyclopropenone went to the patients' scalps weekly throughout the roughly 24-week study. Regarding the study as a whole: Having alopecia, the donors may differ immunologically from healthy people.

Time point defined: pre-sensitization, week 0. Treatment: therapeutic diphenylcyclopropenone sensitization with weekly scalp DPC. Phlebotomy was performed prior to application of every patch test. Per germline, CDR1 MDHEN and CDR2 SYDVKM. This CDR3 is built from 15 residues. Trimming left V 8 bases short and J 2 bases short, with 16 bases between. MiXCR, run by TCRdb on the RACE reads, gives a single entry per CDR3 protein. The table lists approximately 100,000 distinct CDR3 sequences, 10% to 15% of them singletons. The source was whole blood, collected in connection with sensitization to the hapten diphenylcyclopropenone (DPC). The clonotype was recovered from a woman aged 50 to 65 with alopecia areata. Some clones in this sample may be carry-over from other donors' samples. The chain couples TRBV28 to TRBJ1-5, with D perhaps TRBD1 (6 bases). DNA for the CDR3: TGTGCCAGCTGTTCCTTACAGGGAGGCAATCAGCCCCAGCATTTT. It encodes CASCSLQGGNQPQHF.